Listed below are T cell receptor beta chains from one sample, sequenced in a study of cytomegalovirus exposure and HLA in healthy donors. The method was immunoSEQ multiplex PCR; TCRdb's version includes in-frame clones alone and lacks a portion of them. The sample shows roughly 120,000 clones, 15% of them seen only once. Input material: PBMCs. All receptors come from a young woman in good health and CMV-seronegative. CDR3s include the opening cysteine and the closing phenylalanine or tryptophan. A D gene is named only where the DNA matches it firmly. Not every row has a clone size; where given, it reads once, few, many or a size class.

j_gene | v_gene | d_gene | abundance | CDR3aa | CDR3nt
TRBJ2-5 | TRBV5-4 | TRBD2 | . | CASSAIAGGGQETQYF | TGTGCCAGCAGCGCCATAGCGGGAGGGGGGCAAGAGACCCAGTACTTC
TRBJ1-4 | TRBV2 | TRBD1 | . | CASRDLPGQGVNNEKLFF | TGTGCCAGCAGAGACCTACCGGGACAGGGGGTGAATAATGAAAAACTGTTTTTT
TRBJ2-2 | TRBV2 | TRBD2 | . | CATRLAVNTGELFF | TGTGCCACCAGACTAGCGGTGAACACCGGGGAGCTGTTTTTT
TRBJ1-2 | TRBV29-1 | . | . | CSGDTSDGYTF | TGCAGCGGGGACACGTCGGACGGCTACACCTTC
TRBJ1-2 | TRBV7-9 | . | . | CASSPGTYGYTF | TGTGCCAGCAGCCCAGGGACTTACGGCTACACCTTC
TRBJ2-5 | TRBV29-1 | TRBD2 | few | CSVDGTSGGEPQETQYF | TGCAGCGTTGACGGGACTAGCGGGGGGGAACCTCAAGAGACCCAGTACTTC
TRBJ2-3 | TRBV5-4 | TRBD2 | . | CASSQRGLYRADTQYF | TGTGCCAGCAGCCAGCGGGGACTGTACCGAGCAGATACGCAGTATTTT
TRBJ2-3 | TRBV6-5 | TRBD2 | few | CASSTIAGVSDTQYF | TGTGCCAGCAGCACAATAGCGGGAGTCTCAGATACGCAGTATTTT
TRBJ2-7 | TRBV9 | . | . | CASSEGHSYEQYF | TGTGCCAGCAGCGAAGGACATAGTTACGAGCAGTACTTC
TRBJ2-3 | TRBV9 | TRBD1 | few | CASSWTGATDTQYF | TGTGCCAGCAGCTGGACAGGCGCCACAGATACGCAGTATTTT
TRBJ2-1 | TRBV5-1 | TRBD2 | . | CASSLIAGGGEQFF | TGCGCCAGCAGCTTGATAGCGGGAGGAGGTGAGCAGTTCTTC
TRBJ2-3 | TRBV7-6 | TRBD1 | . | CASSLGAGGFTDTQYF | TGTGCCAGCAGCTTAGGGGCAGGGGGTTTCACAGATACGCAGTATTTT
TRBJ2-5 | TRBV27 | . | few | CASRSRPWETQYF | TGTGCCAGCAGATCGAGGCCTTGGGAGACCCAGTACTTC